Below, one TCR beta chain is given with its context. This sample is part of a study of blood T cell repertoires in COVID-19. Study in general: From T cells, B-cell-depleted T cells, or PBMCs came the material, which was cDNA or gDNA.

Methods used by the authors: It was from reference gene primer amplification that nucleated cell counts were estimated. Generated by immunoSEQ multiplex PCR, the TCRdb table keeps only in-frame clones and is missing some. V, J and clone size are those of that table, while D and trimming were read from the DNA. Among around 300,000 clones, over 75% were seen once, and the ten largest hold just over 7%. Sequenced sample: peripheral blood. This clonotype originated in a human donor in a cohort sampled during active COVID-19.

CDR3 loop: CASSRVARGYNSPLHF. CDR3 sequence (DNA): TGTGCCAGCTCACGTGTGGCACGTGGCTATAATTCACCCCTCCACTTT. The chain uses TRBV18 and TRBJ1-6, with unresolved D. V lost 4 bases, J lost 3 bases, and 13 bases lay in between. Looked up from germline, CDR1 is KGHSH and CDR2 is LQKENI. This CDR3 is built from 16 residues. Looking up the rest from reference TRBV18 and TRBJ1-6 gives the full variable domain: NAGVMQNPRHLVRRRGQEARLRCSPMKGHSHVYWYRQLPEEGLKFMVYLQKENIIDESGMPKERFSAEFPKEGPSILRIQQVVRGDSAAYFCASSRVARGYNSPLHFGNGTRLTVT.